The clone carrying this T cell receptor (beta chain) came up many times. The data were taken from a study of T cells in Graves' hyperthyroidism and ophthalmopathy. From RNA transcripts, TCR beta CDR3 regions were amplified. The HTBI primer set drove a first-round RT-PCR of the TCR CDR3. Each CDR3 protein is one row after TCRdb ran MiXCR on the multiplex PCR reads. The sample has hundreds of thousands of distinct CDR3 sequences, 15% to 18% seen once. The ends were cut back, 1 base at V and 3 bases at J, with 7 bases in the middle. Germline values: CDR1 SEHNR, CDR2 FQNEAQ (reference sequence). The CDR3 consists of 13 residues. Graves' hyperthyroidism without ophthalmopathy progression within 18 months was termed stable. The PBMCs were sourced from fresh peripheral blood (around 9.3 ml).

The gene calls are TRBV7-9 and TRBJ2-7; D perhaps matches TRBD2 (6 bases). Sequencing was done on a sample of blood. The sequence was collected from a woman younger than 30 with Graves' hyperthyroidism. The CDR3 coding sequence is TGTGCCAGCAGCTTAGTGGAGGGCTACGAGCAGTACTTC. Translated: CASSLVEGYEQYF.